Listed here are 12 T cell receptor beta chains from one sample, sequenced in a study of blood T cell repertoires in COVID-19. TCRdb's table, derived via immunoSEQ multiplex PCR, lists solely in-frame clones and lacks some. Of around 57,000 clones in the sample, around nine tenths were seen once. The sequenced sample consisted of peripheral blood. These receptors were collected from a man aged 45 to 65 with active COVID-19.

The rearrangement joins TRBV5-1 to TRBJ1-4; 9 bases match TRBD1. The CDR3 loop spans 15 amino acids. Germline-derived CDR1 and CDR2 are SGHRS and YFSETQ. The J segment lost 7 bases and the V segment lost 1 base, leaving 5 bases of the junction unmatched. The CDR3 DNA reads TGCGCCAGCAGCTTGCCGGGACAGGGTGGTGAAAAACTGTTTTTT. Amino acids: CASSLPGQGGEKLFF.

The V and J genes are TRBV12-3 or TRBV12-4 and TRBJ2-3, with no clear D. The CDR3 length is 13 residues. V lost 6 bases to trimming and J lost 4 bases, with 11 bases between them. CDR3 loop: CASSRQKADTQYF. The CDR3 DNA sequence: TGTGCCAGCAGCCGCCAGAAAGCAGATACGCAGTATTTT.

V gene TRBV7-2 combines with J gene TRBJ1-1, with unresolved D. CDR1 SGHTA and CDR2 FQGNSA come from the germline V gene. The V gene lost 1 base and the J gene lost 4 bases, with 7 bases spanning the gap. This CDR3 is 13 amino acids long. DNA of the CDR3: TGTGCCAGCAGCTTAGGAGTCGGCACTGAAGCTTTCTTT. As protein: CASSLGVGTEAFF.

The rearrangement joins TRBV4-3 to TRBJ2-1, with 11 bases lining up with TRBD2. V shed 4 bases and J 0 bases; nucleotides not matched to a gene: 2. Germline assignment: CDR1 LGHNA and CDR2 YSLEER. The CDR3 totals 16 residues. CDR3 sequence (DNA): TGCGCCAGCAGCCGAACTAGCGGGAGCTCCTACAATGAGCAGTTCTTC. Its protein product is CASSRTSGSSYNEQFF.

The sample holds one count of this clone. The chain carries TRBV5-1 and TRBJ1-1; a possible D gene is TRBD1 (6 bases). V lost 4 bases, J lost 0 bases, and 16 bases lay in between. The CDR3 has 16 residues. Per the germline V gene, CDR1 is SGHRS and CDR2 is YFSETQ. The CDR3 sequence: CASSLIPTGLNTEAFF. CDR3 in DNA: TGCGCCAGCAGCCTAATCCCGACAGGACTGAACACTGAAGCTTTCTTT.

The chain links TRBV4-2 to TRBJ2-5; TRBD2 agrees at 9 bases. CDR3 size: 16 residues. From germline, CDR1 is LGHNA and CDR2 YNFKEQ. V lost 4 bases to trimming and J lost 2 bases; unmatched junction nucleotides: 8. CDR3 nucleotide sequence: TGTGCCAGCAGCCCTTCGTCTAGCGGGGCTCAAGAGACCCAGTACTTC. The encoded protein is CASSPSSSGAQETQYF.

The gene calls are TRBV5-1 and TRBJ2-2; D might be TRBD1 (5 bases). V was pared by 4 bases and J by 6 bases, with 10 bases between. CDR3 length equals 13 residues. Germline V lookup: CDR1 SGHRS, CDR2 YFSETQ. The CDR3: CASSVRDAGELFF. The CDR3 bases are TGCGCCAGCAGCGTCAGGGATGCCGGGGAGCTGTTTTTT.

A single count supports this clone. The rearrangement joins TRBV3-1 (or the pseudogene TRBV3-2) to TRBJ1-1; tentatively, D is TRBD1 (5 bases). V lost 5 bases to trimming and J lost 10 bases, with 17 bases between them. Germline V gives CDR1 LGHDT, CDR2 YNNKEL (reference sequence). The CDR3 sequence is 13 residues long. This CDR3 is CASSGSMPGRAFF. CDR3 in DNA: TGTGCCAGCAGCGGAAGCATGCCAGGGCGAGCTTTCTTT.

The chain combines TRBV11-2 with TRBJ1-1; possible D gene TRBD1, 5 bases. Germline V gives CDR1 SGHAT, CDR2 FQNNGV. Trimming removed 2 bases from V and 3 bases from J, with 19 bases in between. The CDR3 has 17 residues. This chain's CDR3 is CASSLKSGVPGYTEAFF. CDR3 nucleotides: TGTGCCAGCAGCTTAAAATCGGGGGTCCCGGGATACACTGAAGCTTTCTTT.

V gene TRBV2 combines with J gene TRBJ1-6, with TRBD1 matching 9 bases. CDR1 is SNHLY, CDR2 FYNNEI, per germline. The CDR3 has 15 residues. J gave up 2 bases and V 6 bases, and 2 bases lay outside the gene matches. CDR3 loop: CASRRTGAYNSPLHF. The DNA for the CDR3 is TGTGCCAGCAGGCGGACAGGGGCCTATAATTCACCCCTCCACTTT.

This rearrangement joins TRBV28 to TRBJ2-1; 10 bases map to TRBD2. V lost 4 bases to trimming and J lost 8 bases; unmatched junction nucleotides: 8. The germline CDR1 and CDR2 sequences are MDHEN and SYDVKM. This CDR3 comprises 15 residues. CDR3 in amino acids: CASSSPGTSAHEQFF. The CDR3, as DNA: TGTGCCAGCAGTTCCCCGGGGACTAGCGCCCATGAGCAGTTCTTC.

As regards this clone: Other DNA sequences in the sample encode the same CDR3. The rearrangement uses TRBV12-3 or TRBV12-4 and TRBJ2-7; 10 positions agree with TRBD2. The CDR3 covers 13 residues. V lost 3 bases, J lost 4 bases, and 0 bases stayed unmatched. CDR3 nucleotide sequence: TGTGCCAGCAGTTTGGGACTAGCGTACGAGCAGTACTTC. Its protein product is CASSLGLAYEQYF.